This T cell receptor (beta chain) is drawn from a study of T cell responses to AZD1222 COVID-19 vaccine. Background on the study: Analyses pooled second doses at about 4 or about 12 weeks.

With regard to this clone: Its antigen is still unknown.

Notes on the study in general: White British people made up most donors, females outnumbered males, and clonal diversity was possibly underestimated. Unmutated variant regions are reportedly the target of nearly half of TCRs that are spike-specific. Repertoire sampling was restricted to post-peak T cell response timepoints.

Looked up from germline, CDR1 is LNHNV and CDR2 is YYDKDF (reference sequence). The CDR3 is 13 amino acids. Trimming shortened V by 3 bases and J by 8 bases, and 8 bases separated the two germline ends. Libraries were prepared by immunoSEQ multiplex PCR; TCRdb keeps only in-frame clonotypes and omits some of them. This table holds about 260,000 clones, 85% to 95% found once. The specimen comprised peripheral blood, sampled on day 0 of AZD1222 vaccination. The chain is built from TRBV15 and TRBJ1-6; D is uncertain. This clonotype originated in an adult in good health. Here the CDR3 reads CATSSGFDSPLHF. The CDR3 DNA follows: TGTGCCACCAGCAGCGGTTTTGATTCACCCCTCCACTTT.